The 21 T cell receptor beta chains listed next were all sequenced from one sample in a study of human T cells and chemical hapten exposure. As to time point: patch test 1, 2 weeks after DPC sensitization. The treatment here: therapeutic diphenylcyclopropenone sensitization with weekly scalp DPC. TCRdb reprocessed the RACE reads via MiXCR and lists one record per CDR3 protein. In the table there are 79,000 or so distinct CDR3 sequences, around a third of which are singletons. Specimen: whole blood, collected in connection with sensitization to the hapten diphenylcyclopropenone (DPC). The receptors originated from a man aged 40-55 years with alopecia areata. Some clones in this sample may be carry-over from other donors' samples.

The V call is TRBV6-1, the J call TRBJ2-1; 7 nucleotides line up with TRBD1. V trimming: 4 bases; J trimming: 8 bases; junction bases outside the gene matches: 2. CDR3 size: 12 residues. Germline-derived CDR1 and CDR2 are MNHNS and SASEGT. CDR3: CASSGQGDEQFF. Here the CDR3 DNA reads TGTGCCAGCAGTGGGCAGGGGGATGAGCAGTTCTTC.

This clonotype was found many times. The chain has TRBV20-1 and TRBJ2-7; no clear D gene. The CDR3 has 12 residues. Trimming took 3 bases from V and 6 from J, leaving 12 bases between them. Per the germline V gene, CDR1 is DFQATT and CDR2 is SNEGSKA (reference sequence). The CDR3 here is CSASNVNSEQYF. CDR3 DNA: TGCAGTGCTAGTAATGTAAATAGCGAGCAGTACTTC.

This clonotype has only a few counts. The chain couples TRBV7-9 to TRBJ2-7; perhaps TRBD2 as D (6 bases). The CDR3 has 13 amino acids. CDR1 is SEHNR and CDR2 is FQNEAQ in the germline V gene (reference sequence). V gave up 4 bases and J gave up 6 bases, with 13 bases separating them. This CDR3 is CASSSATRIEQYF. The CDR3 nucleotides are TGTGCCAGCAGCTCCGCGACTAGGATCGAGCAGTACTTC. The full variable domain, with the rest looked up from reference TRBV7-9 and TRBJ2-7, is DTGVSQNPRHKITKRGQNVTFRCDPISEHNRLYWYRQTLGQGPEFLTYFQNEAQLEKSRLLSDRFSAERPKGSFSTLEIQRTEQGDSAMYLCASSSATRIEQYFGPGTRLTVT.

This clonotype was observed a few times. V and J are TRBV12-3 or TRBV12-4 and TRBJ2-1; 9 bases align to TRBD2. The CDR3 length is 16 residues. V gave up 4 bases and J gave up 2 bases; unmatched junction bases: 6. The chain's CDR3 is CASSWRGGPPYNEQFF. In DNA, the CDR3 is TGTGCCAGCAGTTGGCGGGGGGGTCCGCCCTACAATGAGCAGTTCTTC.

The V gene is TRBV11-2, the J gene TRBJ2-1; 7 bases are shared with TRBD1. Germline V CDR1 and CDR2: SGHAT, FQNNGV. The CDR3 spans 16 residues. The trim removed 1 base at V and 5 bases at J, leaving 8 bases unmatched. CDR3 bases: TGTGCCAGCAGCTTAGGGTACAGGGGTCTTGACAATGAGCAGTTCTTC. This sequence encodes CASSLGYRGLDNEQFF. Full variable domain (missing parts from reference TRBV11-2 and TRBJ2-1): EAGVAQSPRYKIIEKRQSVAFWCNPISGHATLYWYQQILGQGPKLLIQFQNNGVVDDSQLPKDRFSAERLKGVDSTLKIQPAKLEDSAVYLCASSLGYRGLDNEQFFGPGTRLTVL.

This clonotype was detected a few times. The V call is TRBV5-6, the J call TRBJ2-5; D is possibly TRBD1 (7 bases). V dropped 4 bases and J dropped 1 base, with 11 bases sitting between them. CDR3 size: 14 residues. From germline, CDR1 is SGHDT and CDR2 YYEEEE. CDR3 amino acids: CASSRQGGQETQYF. Here the CDR3 DNA reads TGTGCCAGCAGCCGGCAGGGGGGCCAAGAGACCCAGTACTTC.

This clonotype was seen only a few times. Written as DNA, the CDR3 is TGCAGTGCTAGGGAAGGCAATCCCTACGAGCAGTACTTC. Encoded protein: CSAREGNPYEQYF. This sequence joins TRBV20-1 and TRBJ2-7; no reliable D call. The CDR3 runs to 13 residues. The V gene's germline CDR1 is DFQATT and CDR2 SNEGSKA (reference sequence). The V and J ends lost 3 bases and 2 bases respectively, with 11 bases between them.

The chain has TRBV28 and TRBJ2-1; D call uncertain. Looked up from germline, CDR1 is MDHEN and CDR2 is SYDVKM. This CDR3 region has 12 residues. V was shortened by 2 bases and J by 5 bases, with 4 bases between the two germline ends. CDR3 protein: CASSLTNNEQFF. In DNA, the CDR3 is TGTGCCAGCAGTTTAACTAACAATGAGCAGTTCTTC.

This clonotype was counted between two and nine times. This chain's CDR3 is CASSYDYNSYNEQFF. The CDR3 bases are TGTGCCAGCAGTTATGACTACAACTCCTACAATGAGCAGTTCTTC. The chain carries TRBV6-2 or TRBV6-3 and TRBJ2-1; D is perhaps TRBD2 (5 bases). The V gene lost 3 bases and the J gene lost 0 bases, with 9 bases spanning the gap. Germline CDR1 MNHEY, CDR2 SVGEGT. The CDR3 spans 15 residues.

The CDR3 coding sequence is TGCAGCGTTAGAAAGGGAGATGCTGAAGCTTTCTTT. Protein: CSVRKGDAEAFF. J is TRBJ1-1 and V is TRBV29-1; D is unresolved. Looked up from germline, CDR1 is SQVTM and CDR2 is ANQGSEA. This CDR3 contains 12 residues. Deletions cut 5 bases from V and 6 bases from J, with 13 bases between.

J is TRBJ2-3 and V is TRBV12-3 or TRBV12-4, with TRBD2 matching over 7 bases. The trim removed 3 bases at V and 8 bases at J, leaving 14 bases unmatched. The length of the CDR3 is 16 residues. CDR3 region: CASSFSSGNRVLTQYF. CDR3 nucleotide sequence: TGTGCCAGCAGTTTTTCCAGCGGGAATCGCGTCCTTACGCAGTATTTT.

This clonotype came up a few times. The chain joins TRBV3-1 to TRBJ2-3; D is undetermined. CDR3 length equals 14 residues. CDR1 and CDR2 (germline): LGHDT, YNNKEL (reference sequence). The V end lost 1 base, the J end lost 2 bases, and 7 bases lay between the germline ends. The DNA of the CDR3 is TGTGCCAGCAGCCAAGGAGGCCCCACAGATACGCAGTATTTT. Its translation is CASSQGGPTDTQYF.

The chain is built from TRBV20-1 and TRBJ2-7; 9 positions agree with TRBD2. The CDR3 spans 14 residues. Trimming cost V 3 bases and J 1 base; bases outside gene matches: 4. Germline V CDR1 and CDR2: DFQATT, SNEGSKA (reference sequence). CDR3 nucleotides: TGCAGTGCTAGTTCAAGCGGGAGGTCCTACGAGCAGTACTTC. Protein sequence: CSASSSGRSYEQYF.

This chain links TRBV12-3 or TRBV12-4 with TRBJ2-5, with D possibly TRBD1 on 5 matching bases. CDR3 length: 13 amino acids. V shed 3 bases and J shed 4 bases, with 9 bases lying between them. CDR3 sequence: CASSLGRAETQYF. CDR3 bases: TGTGCCAGCAGTTTGGGCAGGGCAGAGACCCAGTACTTC.

The chain joins TRBV9 to TRBJ1-1; no firm D call. Germline lookup yields CDR1 SGDLS and CDR2 YYNGEE. The CDR3 loop spans 13 amino acids. The ends were cut back, 8 bases at V and 0 bases at J, with 11 bases in the middle. This CDR3 is CASGPGLNTEAFF. CDR3 bases: TGTGCCAGTGGGCCGGGGTTGAACACTGAAGCTTTCTTT.

The V call is TRBV4-3, the J call TRBJ1-3; TRBD1 matches 7 bases. Germline CDR1 is LGHNA and CDR2 is YSLEER. V was pared by 3 bases and J by 1 base, with 0 bases of the junction left unmatched. This CDR3 is 14 amino acids long. The chain's CDR3 is CASSQDRSGNTIYF. CDR3 bases: TGCGCCAGCAGCCAGGACAGGTCTGGAAACACCATATATTTT.

CDR3 sequence: CATSRAGIDTQYF. The CDR3 region has the DNA TGTGCCACCAGCAGAGCAGGGATAGATACGCAGTATTTT. The genes are TRBV15 and TRBJ2-3, with D possibly being TRBD1 (5 bases). With 1 base removed from V and 5 bases from J, the gap between germline ends came to 7 bases. CDR3 length: 13 residues. CDR1 and CDR2 from the germline V gene are LNHNV and YYDKDF (reference sequence).

This clonotype showed up just a few times. The J gene is TRBJ2-5, the V gene TRBV5-1, with a weak D call TRBD1 (6 bases). Germline V gene data show CDR1 as SGHRS and CDR2 as YFSETQ. This CDR3 region has 14 residues. Deletions cut 4 bases from V and 2 bases from J, with 12 bases between. CDR3 in amino acids: CASSEGTLQETQYF. In nucleotides, the CDR3 is TGCGCCAGCAGCGAGGGGACACTTCAAGAGACCCAGTACTTC.

There are a few counts of this clonotype. The chain combines TRBV30 with TRBJ2-2; a possible D gene is TRBD2 (6 bases). Germline CDR1 GTSNPN, CDR2 SVGIG (reference sequence). The CDR3 runs 14 residues. The V end was cut by 1 base, the J end by 6 bases, with 12 bases between. This chain's CDR3 is CAWSGASASGELFF. The CDR3 region has the DNA TGTGCCTGGAGTGGAGCTAGCGCATCCGGGGAGCTGTTTTTT.

This clonotype was detected a few times. This sequence joins TRBV7-8 and TRBJ2-3; 13 bases are shared with TRBD2. Per germline, CDR1 SGHVS and CDR2 FQNEAQ. With V trimmed by 3 bases and J by 5 bases, 5 bases remained unmatched. The CDR3 length is 16 residues. CDR3 DNA: TGTGCCAGCAGCTTTCAACTAGCGGGAGGGCAAGATACGCAGTATTTT. It codes for CASSFQLAGGQDTQYF.

This rearrangement joins TRBV27 to TRBJ2-7, with TRBD2 matching 11 bases. The CDR3 has 14 residues. V shed 3 bases, J shed 5 bases, and the junction held 3 bases outside the gene matches. Germline V CDR1 and CDR2: MNHEY, SMNVEV (reference sequence). The CDR3 region is CASSLGTSGNEQYF. The CDR3 region has the DNA TGTGCCAGCAGTTTGGGGACTAGCGGTAACGAGCAGTACTTC.